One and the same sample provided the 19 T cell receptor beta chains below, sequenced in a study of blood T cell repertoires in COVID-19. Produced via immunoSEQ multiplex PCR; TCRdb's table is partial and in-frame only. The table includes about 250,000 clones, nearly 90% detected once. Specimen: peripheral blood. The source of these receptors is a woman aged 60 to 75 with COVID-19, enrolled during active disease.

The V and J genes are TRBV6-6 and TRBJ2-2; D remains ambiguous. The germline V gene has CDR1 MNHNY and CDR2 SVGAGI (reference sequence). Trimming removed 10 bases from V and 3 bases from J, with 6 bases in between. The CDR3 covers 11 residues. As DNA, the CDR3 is TGTGCCATATATTACACCGGGGAGCTGTTTTTT. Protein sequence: CAIYYTGELFF.

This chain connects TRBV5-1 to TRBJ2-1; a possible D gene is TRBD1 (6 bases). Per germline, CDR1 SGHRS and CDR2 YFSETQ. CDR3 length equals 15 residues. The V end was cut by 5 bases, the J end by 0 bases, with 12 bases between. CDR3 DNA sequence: TGCGCCAGCAGGCGATCAGGGGTCTCCTACAATGAGCAGTTCTTC. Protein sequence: CASRRSGVSYNEQFF.

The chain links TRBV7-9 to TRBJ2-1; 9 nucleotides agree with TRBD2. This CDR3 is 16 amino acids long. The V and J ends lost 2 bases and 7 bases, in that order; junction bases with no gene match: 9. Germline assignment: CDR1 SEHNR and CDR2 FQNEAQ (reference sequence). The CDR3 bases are TGTGCCAGCAGCTTATTTTTGCGGGGGGGCCTTAATGAGCAGTTCTTC. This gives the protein CASSLFLRGGLNEQFF.

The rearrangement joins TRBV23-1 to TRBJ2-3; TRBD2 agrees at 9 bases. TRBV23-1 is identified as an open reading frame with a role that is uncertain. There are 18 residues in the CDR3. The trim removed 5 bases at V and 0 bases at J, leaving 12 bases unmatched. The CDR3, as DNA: TGCGCCAGCAGTACCAGACGGGGGACTAGCCTTAGCACAGATACGCAGTATTTT. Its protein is CASSTRRGTSLSTDTQYF.

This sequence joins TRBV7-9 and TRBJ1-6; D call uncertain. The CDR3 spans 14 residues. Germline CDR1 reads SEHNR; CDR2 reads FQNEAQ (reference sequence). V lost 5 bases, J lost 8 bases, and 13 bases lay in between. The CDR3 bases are TGTGCCAGCAGCCCCCTTAGTAGCGATTCACCCCTCCACTTT. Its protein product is CASSPLSSDSPLHF.

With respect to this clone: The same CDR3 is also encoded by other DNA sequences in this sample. CDR3 in amino acids: CASRGQGNYGYTF. Written as DNA, the CDR3 is TGTGCCAGCAGGGGACAGGGCAACTATGGCTACACCTTC. V is TRBV25-1 and J is TRBJ1-2, with 9 bases lining up with TRBD1. CDR1 and CDR2 from the germline V gene are MGHDK and SYGVNS. With 6 bases clipped from V and 2 bases from J, the junction kept 1 base outside the gene matches. There are 13 residues in the CDR3.

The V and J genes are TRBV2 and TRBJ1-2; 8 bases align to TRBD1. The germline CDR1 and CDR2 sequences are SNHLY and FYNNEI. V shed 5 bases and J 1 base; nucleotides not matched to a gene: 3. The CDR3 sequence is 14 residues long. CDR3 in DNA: TGTGCCAGCAGTCCGGACAGGGTTAACTATGGCTACACCTTC. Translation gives CASSPDRVNYGYTF.

The CDR3 region is CAISTRVEDSLRIDTQYF. The CDR3 bases are TGTGCCATCAGCACGCGTGTAGAGGACAGTCTCCGGATAGATACGCAGTATTTT. The chain combines TRBV10-3 with TRBJ2-3, with a weak D call TRBD1 (6 bases). There are 18 residues in the CDR3. Trimming left V 6 bases short and J 5 bases short, with 27 bases between. Germline-derived CDR1 and CDR2 are ENHRY and SYGVKD.

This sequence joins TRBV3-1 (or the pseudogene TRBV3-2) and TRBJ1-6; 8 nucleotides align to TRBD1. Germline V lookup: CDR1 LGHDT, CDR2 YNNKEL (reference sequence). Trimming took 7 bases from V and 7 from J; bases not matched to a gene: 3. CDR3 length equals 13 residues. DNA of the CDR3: TGTGCCAGCACGCAGGGGGCAAATTCACCCCTCCACTTT. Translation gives CASTQGANSPLHF.

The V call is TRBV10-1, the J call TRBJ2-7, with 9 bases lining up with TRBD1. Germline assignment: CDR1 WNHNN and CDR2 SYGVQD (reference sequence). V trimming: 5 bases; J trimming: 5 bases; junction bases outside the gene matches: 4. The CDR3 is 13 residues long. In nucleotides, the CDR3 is TGCGCCAGCAGTTGGGACAGGGTTCACGAGCAGTACTTC. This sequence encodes CASSWDRVHEQYF.

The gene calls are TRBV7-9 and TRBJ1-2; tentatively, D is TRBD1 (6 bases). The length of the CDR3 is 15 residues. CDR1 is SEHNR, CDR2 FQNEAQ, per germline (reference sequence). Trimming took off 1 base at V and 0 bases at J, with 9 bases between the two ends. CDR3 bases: TGTGCCAGCAGCTTAGAAGGGGGATCTAACTATGGCTACACCTTC. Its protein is CASSLEGGSNYGYTF.

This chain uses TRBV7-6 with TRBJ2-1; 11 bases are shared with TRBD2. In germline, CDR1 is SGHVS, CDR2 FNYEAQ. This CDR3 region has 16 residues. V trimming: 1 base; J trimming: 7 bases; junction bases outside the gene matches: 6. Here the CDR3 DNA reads TGTGCCAGCAGCTTAGGCTGGACTAGCGGGTCGAATGAGCAGTTCTTC. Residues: CASSLGWTSGSNEQFF.

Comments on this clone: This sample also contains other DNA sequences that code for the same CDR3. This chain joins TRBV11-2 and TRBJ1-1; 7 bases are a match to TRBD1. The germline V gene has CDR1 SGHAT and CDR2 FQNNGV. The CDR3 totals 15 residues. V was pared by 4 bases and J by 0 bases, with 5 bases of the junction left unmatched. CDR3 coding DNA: TGTGCCAGCAGCTCATACAGGGGATTGAACACTGAAGCTTTCTTT. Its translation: CASSSYRGLNTEAFF.

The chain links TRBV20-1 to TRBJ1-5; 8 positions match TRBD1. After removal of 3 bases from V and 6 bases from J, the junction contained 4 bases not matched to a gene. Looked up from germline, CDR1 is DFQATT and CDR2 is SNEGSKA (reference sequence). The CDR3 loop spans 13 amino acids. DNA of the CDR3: TGCAGTGCTAGTCCTGGACAGGGTCAGCCCCAGCATTTT. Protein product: CSASPGQGQPQHF.

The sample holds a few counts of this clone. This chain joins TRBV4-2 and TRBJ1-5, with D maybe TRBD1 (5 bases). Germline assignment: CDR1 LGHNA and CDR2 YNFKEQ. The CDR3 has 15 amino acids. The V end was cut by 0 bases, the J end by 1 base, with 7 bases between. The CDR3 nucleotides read TGTGCCAGCAGCCAAGATCAGGGAAGCAATCAGCCCCAGCATTTT. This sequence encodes CASSQDQGSNQPQHF.

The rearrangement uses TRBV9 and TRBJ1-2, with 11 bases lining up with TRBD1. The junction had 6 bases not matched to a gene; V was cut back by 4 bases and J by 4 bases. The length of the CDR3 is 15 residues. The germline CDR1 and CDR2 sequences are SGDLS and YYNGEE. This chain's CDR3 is CASSTRTGGGYGYTF. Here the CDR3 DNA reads TGTGCCAGCAGCACACGGACAGGGGGCGGCTATGGCTACACCTTC.

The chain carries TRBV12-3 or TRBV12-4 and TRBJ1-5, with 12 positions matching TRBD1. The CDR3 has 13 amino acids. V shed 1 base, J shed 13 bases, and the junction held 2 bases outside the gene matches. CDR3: CASSLGGQGAQHF. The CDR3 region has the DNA TGTGCCAGCAGTTTAGGGGGACAGGGGGCTCAGCATTTT.

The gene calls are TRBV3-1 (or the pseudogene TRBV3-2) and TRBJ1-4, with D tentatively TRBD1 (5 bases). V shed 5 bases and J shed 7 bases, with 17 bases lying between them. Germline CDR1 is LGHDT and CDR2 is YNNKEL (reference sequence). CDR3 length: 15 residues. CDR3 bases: TGTGCCAGCAGCTACGACAGAGCTGCTGGTGAAAAACTGTTTTTT. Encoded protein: CASSYDRAAGEKLFF.

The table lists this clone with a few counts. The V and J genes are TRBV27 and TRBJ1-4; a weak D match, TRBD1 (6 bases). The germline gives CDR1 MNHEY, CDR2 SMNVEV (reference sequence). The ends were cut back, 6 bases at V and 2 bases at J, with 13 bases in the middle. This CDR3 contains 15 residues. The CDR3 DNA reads TGTGCCAGCAGACCTCAGGGGAGCACTAATGAAAAACTGTTTTTT. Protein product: CASRPQGSTNEKLFF. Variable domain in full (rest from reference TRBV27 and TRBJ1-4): EAQVTQNPRYLITVTGKKLTVTCSQNMNHEYMSWYRQDPGLGLRQIYYSMNVEVTDKGDVPEGYKVSRKEKRNFPLILESPSPNQTSLYFCASRPQGSTNEKLFFGSGTQLSVL.